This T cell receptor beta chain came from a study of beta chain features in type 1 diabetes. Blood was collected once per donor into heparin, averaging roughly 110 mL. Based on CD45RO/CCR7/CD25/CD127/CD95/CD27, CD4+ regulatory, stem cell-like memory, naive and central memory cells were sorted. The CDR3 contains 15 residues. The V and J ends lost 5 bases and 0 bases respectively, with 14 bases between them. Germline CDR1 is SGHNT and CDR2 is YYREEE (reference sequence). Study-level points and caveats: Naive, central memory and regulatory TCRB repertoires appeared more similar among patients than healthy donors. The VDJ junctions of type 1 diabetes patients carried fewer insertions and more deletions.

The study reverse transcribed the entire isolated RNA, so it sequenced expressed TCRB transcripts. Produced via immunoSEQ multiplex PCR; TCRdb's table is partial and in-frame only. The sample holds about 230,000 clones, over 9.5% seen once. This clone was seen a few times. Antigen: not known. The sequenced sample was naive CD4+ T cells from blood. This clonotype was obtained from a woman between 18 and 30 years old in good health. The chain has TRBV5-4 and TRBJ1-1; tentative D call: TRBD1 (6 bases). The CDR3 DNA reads TGTGCCAGCAGGGGTGGACAGCTGATGAACACTGAAGCTTTCTTT. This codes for CASRGGQLMNTEAFF.